Each of the 15 T cell receptor beta chains below was sequenced from the same sample in a study of shared T cell receptors in the human thymus. TCRdb keeps only in-frame clones here, not all; method: immunoSEQ multiplex PCR. The sample includes around 730,000 clones, roughly 85% seen only once; the top ten take over 0.008%. These data also featured in a second study, about human thymus T cells.

Sequenced: thymocytes. Receptors were obtained from a girl in the first two years of life with a congenital heart defect.

This clone was detected only a few times. The genes are TRBV11-2 and TRBJ2-3; the match to TRBD2 covers 12 bases. Germline CDR1 SGHAT, CDR2 FQNNGV. This CDR3 contains 17 residues. V shed 1 base, J shed 2 bases, and the junction held 4 bases outside the gene matches. The CDR3 bases are TGTGCCAGCAGCTTAGGACTAGCGGGGGCCCTCACAGATACGCAGTATTTT. Its protein product is CASSLGLAGALTDTQYF.

This chain uses TRBV5-1 with TRBJ1-1, with D uncertain. The CDR3 contains 12 residues. Germline V CDR1 and CDR2: SGHRS, YFSETQ. With 4 bases removed from V and 1 base from J, the gap between germline ends came to 5 bases. The CDR3 DNA reads TGCGCCAGCAGCCCCGGGAACACTGAAGCTTTCTTT. It translates to CASSPGNTEAFF.

V usage is TRBV29-1 and J usage is TRBJ2-3, with D unclear. Trimming pared 0 bases from V and 4 bases from J, leaving 5 bases between. The CDR3 totals 12 residues. Germline-derived CDR1 and CDR2 are SQVTM and ANQGSEA. This chain's CDR3 is CSVEDRADTQYF. The CDR3 nucleotides read TGCAGCGTTGAAGATCGGGCAGATACGCAGTATTTT.

The chain has TRBV19 and TRBJ2-1, with TRBD1 matching 11 bases. Germline V gives CDR1 LNHDA, CDR2 SQIVND (reference sequence). Trimming cost V 8 bases and J 7 bases; bases outside gene matches: 10. The CDR3 has 15 residues. The CDR3 nucleotides read TGTGCCAGTGGAACCGGGACAGGGGGTTGTAATGAGCAGTTCTTC. As protein: CASGTGTGGCNEQFF.

The V gene is TRBV4-1, the J gene TRBJ2-1; maybe TRBD2 (6 bases). The germline V gene has CDR1 MGHRA and CDR2 YSYEKL. This CDR3 is 14 amino acids long. Trimming took 2 bases from V and 6 from J, leaving 11 bases between them. CDR3 sequence: CASSQREEVNEQFF. The CDR3 bases are TGCGCCAGCAGCCAAAGGGAGGAAGTCAATGAGCAGTTCTTC.

The chain carries TRBV11-2 and TRBJ2-2; 10 nucleotides line up with TRBD2. The CDR3 loop spans 16 amino acids. Germline CDR1 reads SGHAT; CDR2 reads FQNNGV. The trim removed 6 bases at V and 4 bases at J, leaving 8 bases unmatched. The CDR3 loop is CASRHLSGGTTGELFF. The CDR3 DNA reads TGTGCCAGCAGACACCTTAGCGGGGGGACCACCGGGGAGCTGTTTTTT.

A few counts support this clone. The chain employs TRBV30 and TRBJ2-1; 9 nucleotides agree with TRBD1. The length of the CDR3 is 14 residues. The germline V gene encodes CDR1 GTSNPN and CDR2 SVGIG (reference sequence). V lost 4 bases and J lost 7; bases outside the gene matches: 8. The chain's CDR3 is CAWTEQGARNEQFF. Here the CDR3 DNA reads TGTGCCTGGACCGAACAGGGGGCGAGGAATGAGCAGTTCTTC.

This sequence joins TRBV4-1 and TRBJ2-7; TRBD1 is a possible D gene (5 bases). The CDR3 extends over 13 amino acids. V lost 4 bases, J lost 1 base, and 8 bases lay in between. CDR1 and CDR2 (germline): MGHRA, YSYEKL. CDR3 DNA: TGCGCCAGCAGCCCTAGACAGTCCTACGAGCAGTACTTC. Translating gives CASSPRQSYEQYF.

The chain joins TRBV28 to TRBJ2-1; 7 positions match TRBD1. CDR3 size: 14 residues. CDR1 is MDHEN and CDR2 is SYDVKM in the germline V gene. V lost 3 bases and J lost 6; bases outside the gene matches: 5. For the CDR3, the DNA is TGTGCCAGCAGTTTTCGGGACAGAATCAATGAGCAGTTCTTC. This gives the protein CASSFRDRINEQFF.

V gene TRBV11-2 combines with J gene TRBJ2-5; 8 positions agree with TRBD1. The CDR3 covers 15 residues. The V gene end was trimmed by 5 bases and the J gene end by 2 bases; junction bases not matched to a gene: 7. Per germline, CDR1 SGHAT and CDR2 FQNNGV. The CDR3 sequence is CASSPRQGPQETQYF. The CDR3, as DNA: TGTGCCAGCAGCCCAAGACAGGGGCCTCAAGAGACCCAGTACTTC.

J is TRBJ2-2 and V is TRBV4-1, with TRBD2 matching 7 bases. The ends lost 1 base at V and 4 bases at J; junction bases unmatched: 12. The germline V gene encodes CDR1 MGHRA and CDR2 YSYEKL. The CDR3 is made up of 18 amino acids. CDR3 DNA: TGCGCCAGCAGCCAAGTATTCGGGGAGGGGCCGGTCACCGGGGAGCTGTTTTTT. As protein: CASSQVFGEGPVTGELFF.

The J gene is TRBJ1-4, the V gene TRBV5-4, with 7 nucleotides matching TRBD1. V dropped 0 bases and J dropped 8; count of bases not matched to a gene: 10. CDR3 length: 16 amino acids. The germline gives CDR1 SGHNT, CDR2 YYREEE (reference sequence). DNA of the CDR3: TGTGCCAGCAGCTTGGATACAGGGGAGAAACAAGAAAAACTGTTTTTT. This encodes CASSLDTGEKQEKLFF.

The V and J genes are TRBV6-5 and TRBJ2-5; D call uncertain. V dropped 0 bases and J dropped 0 bases, with 5 bases sitting between them. CDR3 length: 14 amino acids. Germline CDR1 is MNHEY and CDR2 is SVGAGI. The CDR3 DNA is TGTGCCAGCAGTTACTCTGAGAACCAAGAGACCCAGTACTTC. The encoded protein is CASSYSENQETQYF.

This sequence joins TRBV28 and TRBJ1-5, with a weak D call TRBD1 (5 bases). The germline V gene encodes CDR1 MDHEN and CDR2 SYDVKM. V lost 1 base, J lost 0 bases, and 22 bases lay in between. The CDR3 has 20 residues. CDR3 loop: CASSLSREAMKGYSNQPQHF. The CDR3 region has the DNA TGTGCCAGCAGTTTATCCAGGGAGGCCATGAAGGGGTATAGCAATCAGCCCCAGCATTTT.

The rearrangement joins TRBV29-1 to TRBJ2-1; D is uncertain. V lost 1 base and J 6 bases, leaving 7 bases between the germline ends. This CDR3 region has 12 residues. Germline V lookup: CDR1 SQVTM, CDR2 ANQGSEA. The CDR3 region is CSVEGPSNEQFF. The CDR3 nucleotides are TGCAGCGTTGAAGGGCCCTCCAATGAGCAGTTCTTC.